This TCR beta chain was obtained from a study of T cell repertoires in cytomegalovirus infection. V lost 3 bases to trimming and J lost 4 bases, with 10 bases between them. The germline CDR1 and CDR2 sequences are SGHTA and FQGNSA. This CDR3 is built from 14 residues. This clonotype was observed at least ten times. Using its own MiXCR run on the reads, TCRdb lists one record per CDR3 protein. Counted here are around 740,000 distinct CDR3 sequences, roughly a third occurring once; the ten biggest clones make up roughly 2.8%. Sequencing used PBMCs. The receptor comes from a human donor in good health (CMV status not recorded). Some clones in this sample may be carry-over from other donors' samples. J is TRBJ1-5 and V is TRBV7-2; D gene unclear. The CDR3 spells CASSFASKNQPQHF. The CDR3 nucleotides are TGTGCCAGCAGCTTCGCCAGCAAGAATCAGCCCCAGCATTTT.